The T cell receptor beta chain under discussion was sequenced for a study of CD8+ T cells in alopecia areata. For the study at large: Those patients who were treated received oral tofacitinib, which was given at 5 to 10 mg twice daily for moderate-to-severe alopecia areata. The duration of tofacitinib was 6 to 18 months, with 6 months off drug afterward.

Treatment here: oral pan-JAK inhibitor, 5-10 mg twice daily. The V end lost 4 bases, the J end lost 0 bases, and 11 bases lay between the germline ends. Germline lookup yields CDR1 SGHRS and CDR2 YFSETQ. This CDR3 is 15 amino acids long. RNA was isolated and reverse transcribed to cDNA, the sequencing template. Assay: immunoSEQ multiplex PCR; the TCRdb copy retains only in-frame clones and omits some. The repertoire includes approximately 210,000 clones, around 60% of them detected once, and approximately 3.5% sits in the top ten. Study-level findings and limits: Lesional scalp, notably in alopecia totalis/universalis, had clonality above that of normal scalp. Numerous expanded lesional clones remained in scalp and blood during tofacitinib.

A word on this clone: The antigen is undetermined.

The sample in question was CD4+ T cells sorted from blood, obtained at week 4, from a patient treated with tofacitinib. The receptor's source is a human donor with alopecia areata. The chain is built from TRBV5-1 and TRBJ2-1; D ambiguous. Written as DNA, the CDR3 is TGCGCCAGCAGCCCTCGTAGTGGCTCCTACAATGAGCAGTTCTTC. Translation: CASSPRSGSYNEQFF. Looking up the rest from reference TRBV5-1 and TRBJ2-1 gives the full variable domain: KAGVTQTPRYLIKTRGQQVTLSCSPISGHRSVSWYQQTPGQGLQFLFEYFSETQRNKGNFPGRFSGRQFSNSRSEMNVSTLELGDSALYLCASSPRSGSYNEQFFGPGTRLTVL.